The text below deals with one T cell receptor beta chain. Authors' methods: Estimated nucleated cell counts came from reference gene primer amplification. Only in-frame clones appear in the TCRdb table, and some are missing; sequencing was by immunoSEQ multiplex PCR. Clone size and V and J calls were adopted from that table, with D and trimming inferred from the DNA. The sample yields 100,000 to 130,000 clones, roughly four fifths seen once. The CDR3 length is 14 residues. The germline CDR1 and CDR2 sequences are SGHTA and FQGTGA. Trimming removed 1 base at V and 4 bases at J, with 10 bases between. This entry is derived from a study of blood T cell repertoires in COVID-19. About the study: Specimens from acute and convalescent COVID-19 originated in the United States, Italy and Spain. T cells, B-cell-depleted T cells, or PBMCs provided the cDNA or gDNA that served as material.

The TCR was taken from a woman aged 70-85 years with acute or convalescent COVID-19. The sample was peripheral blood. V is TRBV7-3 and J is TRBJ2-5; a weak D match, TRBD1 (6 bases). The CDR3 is CASSLMGRGETQYF. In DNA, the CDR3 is TGTGCCAGCAGCTTAATGGGCAGGGGAGAGACCCAGTACTTC.